This paragraph reports one T cell receptor beta chain. Its target is unknown. Each CDR3 protein is one row after TCRdb ran MiXCR on the reads. The repertoire holds approximately 770,000 distinct CDR3 sequences, roughly 29% seen once, with around 14% in the top ten. This sample stems from a study of T cell repertoires in cytomegalovirus infection. J was trimmed by 0 bases and V by 3 bases; bases with no gene match: 5. The CDR3 totals 17 residues. The germline V gene has CDR1 KGHDR and CDR2 SFDVKD. The TCR comes from a human donor in good health (CMV status not recorded). Some clones in this sample may be carry-over from other donors' samples. The chain uses TRBV24-1 and TRBJ2-2; 8 nucleotides align to TRBD1. The specimen comprised cultured CD8+ T cells from PBMCs, sampled from culture after CMV antigen stimulation. DNA for the CDR3: TGTGCCACCAGTGATCTAAGGACAGGGCCGAACACCGGGGAGCTGTTTTTT. It is translated as CATSDLRTGPNTGELFF.